This T cell receptor beta chain was profiled in a study of blood T cell repertoires in COVID-19. About the study: The study drew acute and convalescent COVID-19 samples from the United States, Italy and Spain. From T cells, B-cell-depleted T cells, or PBMCs came the material, which was cDNA or gDNA.

Enrollment of patients from Seattle took place during active infection, with longitudinal follow-up. Original handling: Amplification of reference gene primers was used by the study to estimate nucleated cell counts. Sequencing was performed with immunoSEQ multiplex PCR; in TCRdb, only in-frame clones are kept and a portion is missing. From that table come the V and J calls and clone size; the DNA was used to work out D and trimming. The data show around 300,000 clones, roughly 88% seen once. This sequence was found in a woman aged 30 to 39 with COVID-19, enrolled during active disease. Specimen: peripheral blood.

The CDR3 protein is CSVEQGAYEQYF. The CDR3 DNA reads as TGCAGCGTGGAACAGGGGGCCTACGAGCAGTACTTC. This sequence joins TRBV29-1 and TRBJ2-7; 8 positions agree with TRBD1. CDR1 is SQVTM and CDR2 is ANQGSEA in the germline V gene. After removal of 6 bases from V and 2 bases from J, the junction contained 3 bases not matched to a gene. The CDR3 runs 12 residues.